The entry below gives a single T cell receptor beta chain sequence along with its context. The CDR3 sequence is 16 residues long. Trimming cost V 1 base and J 1 base, with 12 bases left between them. From germline, CDR1 is MGHRA and CDR2 YSYEKL. This entry belongs to a study of beta chain features in type 1 diabetes. Expressed TCRB transcripts were sequenced after all isolated RNA was converted to cDNA. Clones were read by immunoSEQ multiplex PCR, and TCRdb kept only the in-frame ones, dropping some. The data show about 350,000 clones, with roughly 21% seen just once and 0.035% to 0.055% held by the top ten.

The source is a woman aged 18-29 years in good health. What was sequenced was naive CD4+ T cells from blood. The chain couples TRBV4-1 to TRBJ2-3, with D maybe TRBD1 (5 bases). This CDR3 is CASSQGTLYRTDTQYF. For the CDR3, the DNA is TGCGCCAGCAGCCAAGGGACACTTTACCGCACAGATACGCAGTATTTT.